This TCR beta chain was recovered during a study of T cells in Graves' hyperthyroidism and ophthalmopathy. The CDR3 has 15 residues. Germline lookup yields CDR1 ENHRY and CDR2 SYGVKD. The V gene lost 3 bases and the J gene lost 1 base, with 11 bases spanning the gap. In this sample, this clonotype turned up a few times. Amplified regions were TCR beta CDR3 sequences from RNA transcripts. TCR CDR3 underwent first-round RT-PCR with the HTBI primer set. TCRdb re-analysed the multiplex PCR reads in MiXCR, keeping a single row per CDR3 protein. The table records around 450,000 distinct CDR3 sequences, approximately 15% of them present only once.

Material: blood. This sequence originates from a woman between 18 and 30 years old with Graves' hyperthyroidism. The rearrangement uses TRBV10-3 and TRBJ2-3; tentative D call: TRBD1 (5 bases). CDR3: CAISDGSRGTDTQYF. As DNA, the CDR3 is TGTGCCATCAGTGATGGCTCCAGGGGCACAGATACGCAGTATTTT.